The next 17 T cell receptor beta chains were all read from a single sample in a study of cytomegalovirus exposure and HLA in healthy donors (dated by TCRdb to about 2017). Preparation of the library involved the immunoSEQ multiplex PCR assay. What TCRdb holds here is the immuneACCESS table cut down to in-frame rearrangements. Part of the clones is not present; checked against another copy, under half of the missing clones reflect an unresolved V gene, and the others are unexplained. This sample holds under 400,000 clones; 86% were observed only once. About 0.8% of the sample goes to the ten largest clones. Sequencing used PBMCs. All receptors come from a woman younger than 35 in good health and CMV-seronegative.

The CDR3 is CASGGSTDTQYF. The CDR3 region has the DNA TGTGCCAGCGGGGGGAGCACAGATACGCAGTATTTT. The rearrangement joins TRBV6-6 to TRBJ2-3, with a tentative D call TRBD2 (6 bases). The V gene's germline CDR1 is MNHNY and CDR2 SVGAGI (reference sequence). The length of the CDR3 is 12 residues. The V end lost 8 bases, the J end lost 0 bases, and 6 bases lay between the germline ends.

In this sample, this clone turned up once. This chain joins TRBV10-3 and TRBJ1-6; no clear D. Germline-derived CDR1 and CDR2 are ENHRY and SYGVKD. CDR3 size: 15 residues. Trimming left V 4 bases short and J 7 bases short, with 14 bases between. The CDR3 DNA is TGTGCCATCAGTGCGACTGACTCAGTCAATTCACCCCTCCACTTT. It translates to CAISATDSVNSPLHF.

The chain combines TRBV11-2 with TRBJ2-5, with D hard to call. Looked up from germline, CDR1 is SGHAT and CDR2 is FQNNGV. The CDR3 loop spans 14 amino acids. Trimming took off 3 bases at V and 4 bases at J, with 12 bases between the two ends. This CDR3 reads CASSLGRALETQYF. CDR3 DNA sequence: TGTGCCAGCAGCTTGGGTCGAGCGTTAGAGACCCAGTACTTC. Supplemented by reference TRBV11-2 and TRBJ2-5, the full variable domain reads EAGVAQSPRYKIIEKRQSVAFWCNPISGHATLYWYQQILGQGPKLLIQFQNNGVVDDSQLPKDRFSAERLKGVDSTLKIQPAKLEDSAVYLCASSLGRALETQYFGPGTRLLVL.

This clone was counted only a few times. This chain links TRBV5-4 with TRBJ2-2, with 7 nucleotides matching TRBD2. Germline CDR1 SGHNT, CDR2 YYREEE (reference sequence). V gave up 4 bases and J gave up 5 bases; unmatched junction bases: 8. The CDR3 is made up of 15 amino acids. CDR3 in amino acids: CASSKERGGTGELFF. For the CDR3, the DNA is TGTGCCAGCAGCAAGGAGCGGGGTGGAACCGGGGAGCTGTTTTTT.

This chain links TRBV28 with TRBJ2-7, with 7 bases matching TRBD2. Germline lookup yields CDR1 MDHEN and CDR2 SYDVKM. After removal of 6 bases from V and 2 bases from J, the junction contained 4 bases not matched to a gene. The length of the CDR3 is 13 residues. The CDR3 sequence is CASREGGPYEQYF. The CDR3 DNA reads as TGTGCCAGCAGGGAGGGAGGGCCCTACGAGCAGTACTTC. The variable domain in full, completed from reference TRBV28 and TRBJ2-7, reads DVKVTQSSRYLVKRTGEKVFLECVQDMDHENMFWYRQDPGLGLRLIYFSYDVKMKEKGDIPEGYSVSREKKERFSLILESASTNQTSMYLCASREGGPYEQYFGPGTRLTVT.

V and J are TRBV10-1 and TRBJ2-5; 10 bases fit TRBD2. Germline CDR1 reads WNHNN; CDR2 reads SYGVQD (reference sequence). The trim removed 4 bases at V and 4 bases at J, leaving 21 bases unmatched. CDR3 length equals 20 residues. The CDR3 sequence: CASSATGTPILAGRGETQYF. The CDR3 DNA sequence: TGCGCCAGCAGTGCCACGGGGACCCCGATACTAGCGGGACGGGGAGAGACCCAGTACTTC.

The chain is built from TRBV10-3 and TRBJ2-5; 12 nucleotides match TRBD2. The CDR3 is 14 amino acids. The V gene end was trimmed by 5 bases and the J gene end by 4 bases; junction bases not matched to a gene: 2. The V gene's germline CDR1 is ENHRY and CDR2 SYGVKD. The CDR3: CAISPGLAGETQYF. The CDR3 nucleotides are TGTGCCATCAGTCCGGGACTAGCGGGAGAGACCCAGTACTTC.

The chain is built from TRBV7-8 and TRBJ2-3, with 7 nucleotides matching TRBD1. The CDR3 contains 14 residues. CDR1 and CDR2 (germline): SGHVS, FQNEAQ. V lost 4 bases to trimming and J lost 4 bases; unmatched junction nucleotides: 5. The CDR3 DNA sequence: TGTGCCAGCAGCTCCAGGGACAGCTCAGATACGCAGTATTTT. Amino acids: CASSSRDSSDTQYF. The complete variable domain, with remaining parts taken from reference TRBV7-8 and TRBJ2-3, reads GAGVSQSPRYKVAKRGQDVALRCDPISGHVSLFWYQQALGQGPEFLTYFQNEAQLDKSGLPSDRFFAERPEGSVSTLKIQRTQQEDSAVYLCASSSRDSSDTQYFGPGTRLTVL.

The rearrangement links TRBV13 to TRBJ2-3, with a weak D call TRBD2 (5 bases). V lost 1 base and J lost 0, with 5 bases in between. The CDR3 has 14 amino acids. The germline CDR1 and CDR2 sequences are PRHDT and FYEKMQ (reference sequence). As DNA, the CDR3 is TGTGCCAGCAGCTTAGCGGGGAGCACAGATACGCAGTATTTT. Protein sequence: CASSLAGSTDTQYF.

V gene TRBV9 combines with J gene TRBJ2-1; TRBD2 agrees at 7 bases. This CDR3 region has 14 residues. CDR1 is SGDLS and CDR2 is YYNGEE in the germline V gene. The V segment lost 2 bases and the J segment 3 bases; nucleotides outside the gene matches: 2. This CDR3 reads CASSVGLLYNEQFF. The CDR3 nucleotides are TGTGCCAGCAGCGTGGGACTACTCTACAATGAGCAGTTCTTC.

This clone appeared a few times. The J gene is TRBJ2-5, the V gene TRBV7-3; 10 nucleotides line up with TRBD2. Germline CDR1 is SGHTA and CDR2 is FQGTGA. J gave up 4 bases and V 5 bases, and 7 bases lay outside the gene matches. The CDR3 totals 15 residues. CDR3 nucleotide sequence: TGTGCCAGCAGCCTCTCGAGCGGGAGGGGAGAGACCCAGTACTTC. This translates into CASSLSSGRGETQYF.

The rearrangement links TRBV18 to TRBJ2-5, with a weak D call TRBD2 (5 bases). Per germline, CDR1 KGHSH and CDR2 LQKENI. This CDR3 has 14 amino acids. With 0 bases removed from V and 2 bases from J, the gap between germline ends came to 7 bases. The CDR3 DNA is TGTGCCAGCTCACCACCTACGGGACAAGAGACCCAGTACTTC. Residues: CASSPPTGQETQYF.

The gene calls are TRBV7-9 and TRBJ1-4, with unresolved D. CDR3 length equals 16 residues. V was shortened by 1 base and J by 3 bases, with 12 bases between the two germline ends. Germline CDR1 SEHNR, CDR2 FQNEAQ (reference sequence). CDR3 in amino acids: CASSLGESKANEKLFF. CDR3 sequence (DNA): TGTGCCAGCAGCTTAGGGGAGTCAAAGGCTAATGAAAAACTGTTTTTT.

V and J are TRBV7-9 and TRBJ2-7; 11 positions match TRBD2. The CDR3 totals 17 residues. CDR1 SEHNR and CDR2 FQNEAQ come from the germline V gene (reference sequence). The V segment lost 5 bases and the J segment 2 bases; nucleotides outside the gene matches: 11. CDR3: CASSLYSSGRPTYEQYF. The CDR3 DNA reads as TGTGCCAGCAGCCTCTATTCTAGCGGGAGGCCGACCTACGAGCAGTACTTC.

The V and J genes are TRBV19 and TRBJ1-5; weak D call: TRBD1 (6 bases). With 10 bases removed from V and 2 bases from J, the gap between germline ends came to 18 bases. Germline-derived CDR1 and CDR2 are LNHDA and SQIVND (reference sequence). The CDR3 sequence is 15 residues long. The CDR3 DNA sequence: TGTGCCACCAAGTACAGGGATTCGGGCAATCAGCCCCAGCATTTT. This gives the protein CATKYRDSGNQPQHF.

V usage is TRBV6-1 and J usage is TRBJ1-1; possibly TRBD1 for D (6 bases). This CDR3 has 15 amino acids. Germline V gene sequence: CDR1 MNHNS, CDR2 SASEGT. V was trimmed by 1 base and J by 4 bases, leaving 13 bases between them. DNA of the CDR3: TGTGCCAGCAGTGAAGTCGGGGGGGCAGGCACTGAAGCTTTCTTT. This encodes CASSEVGGAGTEAFF.

This chain connects TRBV5-1 to TRBJ1-2; the match to TRBD1 covers 7 bases. The CDR3 is 16 residues long. Trimming at V came to 7 bases and at J to 8 bases, leaving 20 bases not matched to a gene. Looked up from germline, CDR1 is SGHRS and CDR2 is YFSETQ. The CDR3 loop reads CASRVDIVGQAGGYTF. CDR3 sequence (DNA): TGCGCCAGCCGGGTCGATATCGTCGGACAGGCCGGCGGCTACACCTTC.